This T cell receptor (beta chain) was retrieved from a study of blood T cell repertoires in COVID-19. Study-wide context: The United States, Italy and Spain provided the acute and convalescent COVID-19 samples. Nucleic acid was either cDNA or gDNA, and it came from T cells, B-cell-depleted T cells, or PBMCs.

The CDR3 has 14 residues. Germline assignment: CDR1 KGHSH and CDR2 LQKENI. Between the trimmed V and J ends, which lost 3 bases and 0 bases, there was a span of 8 bases. In Seattle, patients joined the study during active infection and were tracked longitudinally. Methods used by the authors: Amplified reference gene primers provided the basis for estimating nucleated cell counts. Measured with immunoSEQ multiplex PCR; TCRdb has only the in-frame clones, and not every one. V and J calls and clone size come straight from that table; D and trimming were deduced from the DNA. Here the sample spans approximately 250,000 clones, roughly 90% being singletons.

The specimen was peripheral blood. This TCR derives from a woman in her 70s with COVID-19, enrolled during active disease. The chain links TRBV18 to TRBJ1-1; D is unclear. Here the CDR3 reads CASSPWYMNTEAFF. The CDR3 region has the DNA TGTGCCAGCTCACCTTGGTACATGAACACTGAAGCTTTCTTT.